This is a list of T cell receptor beta chains from one sample in a study of T cells in Graves' hyperthyroidism and ophthalmopathy. In TCRdb, the multiplex PCR reads were re-called with MiXCR into one record per CDR3 protein. The table records roughly 100,000 distinct CDR3 sequences, roughly 44% of them present only once. The sequenced sample was blood. The source is a man between 40 and 49 years old with Graves' hyperthyroidism. CDR3s include the opening cysteine and the closing phenylalanine or tryptophan. The order of the fields is CDR3 DNA, CDR3 protein, V gene, CDR3 length, clone size, D gene, J gene. The D gene is left open where the match is weak. The size field is filled for only some rows; it gives once, few, many or a size class.

CDR3 DNA: TGTGCCACCAGCAGAGCCAACTCTGGGGCCAACGTCCTGACTTTC; CDR3 protein: CATSRANSGANVLTF; V gene: TRBV15; CDR3 length: 15; clone size: -; D gene: -; J gene: TRBJ2-6
CDR3 DNA: TGTGCCACCAGCAGAAAAAGGGCCAACGTCCTGACTTTC; CDR3 protein: CATSRKRANVLTF; V gene: TRBV15; CDR3 length: 13; clone size: -; D gene: -; J gene: TRBJ2-6
CDR3 DNA: TGTGCCAGCAGCTTCGACAGGGTGGAGGAGACCCAGTACTTC; CDR3 protein: CASSFDRVEETQYF; V gene: TRBV11-2; CDR3 length: 14; clone size: many; D gene: TRBD1; J gene: TRBJ2-5
CDR3 DNA: TGCGCCAGCAGCACCCGACAGGGTTCGGGTGAAAAACTGTTTTTT; CDR3 protein: CASSTRQGSGEKLFF; V gene: TRBV5-1; CDR3 length: 15; clone size: -; D gene: TRBD1; J gene: TRBJ1-4
CDR3 DNA: TGTGCCAGCAGCTTAGGGCACGGGGACACTGAAGCTTTCTTT; CDR3 protein: CASSLGHGDTEAFF; V gene: TRBV7-9; CDR3 length: 14; clone size: -; D gene: -; J gene: TRBJ1-1
CDR3 DNA: TGTGCCAGCAGTTCGTCCCGGGGGTATGGCTACACCTTC; CDR3 protein: CASSSSRGYGYTF; V gene: TRBV27; CDR3 length: 13; clone size: -; D gene: -; J gene: TRBJ1-2
CDR3 DNA: TGCGCCAGCAGCCAAGATTTTGCGGAGGAGCAGTTCTTC; CDR3 protein: CASSQDFAEEQFF; V gene: TRBV4-3; CDR3 length: 13; clone size: many; D gene: -; J gene: TRBJ2-1
CDR3 DNA: TGTGCCAGCAGGGGACAGGGGGGAGAGACCCAGTACTTC; CDR3 protein: CASRGQGGETQYF; V gene: TRBV2; CDR3 length: 13; clone size: -; D gene: TRBD1; J gene: TRBJ2-5
CDR3 DNA: TGTGCCAGCAGCTTGGGTATGGGCGACAATGAGCAGTTCTTC; CDR3 protein: CASSLGMGDNEQFF; V gene: TRBV7-9; CDR3 length: 14; clone size: many; D gene: -; J gene: TRBJ2-1
CDR3 DNA: TGTGCCAGCAGTGTAAAGGGTGGGGCCAACGTCCTGACTTTC; CDR3 protein: CASSVKGGANVLTF; V gene: TRBV2; CDR3 length: 14; clone size: many; D gene: -; J gene: TRBJ2-6
CDR3 DNA: TGTGCCAGCAGTAGCCCTCCACGGGGCATGAACACTGAAGCTTTCTTT; CDR3 protein: CASSSPPRGMNTEAFF; V gene: TRBV12-3/TRBV12-4; CDR3 length: 16; clone size: -; D gene: -; J gene: TRBJ1-1
CDR3 DNA: TGTGCCAGCAGCCGTCCTTCACTAGCGGGGGCCTACGAGCAGTACTTC; CDR3 protein: CASSRPSLAGAYEQYF; V gene: TRBV6-5; CDR3 length: 16; clone size: many; D gene: TRBD2; J gene: TRBJ2-7
CDR3 DNA: TGTGCCTGGAGTGTCGACAGGAACACTGAAGCTTTCTTT; CDR3 protein: CAWSVDRNTEAFF; V gene: TRBV30; CDR3 length: 13; clone size: -; D gene: -; J gene: TRBJ1-1
CDR3 DNA: TGTGCCAGCAGCTGGGACAGGAGCTCCTACGAGCATTTT; CDR3 protein: CASSWDRSSYEHF; V gene: TRBV7-2; CDR3 length: 13; clone size: -; D gene: TRBD1; J gene: TRBJ1-5
CDR3 DNA: TGTGCCAGTAGTCCGGGACAGGCCGAGCAGTACTTC; CDR3 protein: CASSPGQAEQYF; V gene: TRBV19; CDR3 length: 12; clone size: many; D gene: TRBD1; J gene: TRBJ2-7
CDR3 DNA: TGTGCCAGCAGTCCTCAGGCGTGGGAGGGCCCCGAGAATGAGCAGTTCTTC; CDR3 protein: CASSPQAWEGPENEQFF; V gene: TRBV6-5; CDR3 length: 17; clone size: few; D gene: TRBD2; J gene: TRBJ2-1
CDR3 DNA: TGTGCCACCAGCAGAGTCCAGGGGGCGGGCACCGGGGAGCTGTTTTTT; CDR3 protein: CATSRVQGAGTGELFF; V gene: TRBV15; CDR3 length: 16; clone size: many; D gene: TRBD1; J gene: TRBJ2-2
CDR3 DNA: TGCAGCGTTGGACAGGGACACACAGATACGCAGTATTTT; CDR3 protein: CSVGQGHTDTQYF; V gene: TRBV29-1; CDR3 length: 13; clone size: -; D gene: TRBD1; J gene: TRBJ2-3
CDR3 DNA: TGTGCCAGCAGTTACGGGACAGGGGCTCGTTACAATGAGCAGTTCTTC; CDR3 protein: CASSYGTGARYNEQFF; V gene: TRBV6-2/TRBV6-3; CDR3 length: 16; clone size: few; D gene: TRBD1; J gene: TRBJ2-1
CDR3 DNA: TGTGCCAGCAGGTTGGTGGGGGGCAGGTGGCAACCGCCCCAGCATTTT; CDR3 protein: CASRLVGGRWQPPQHF; V gene: TRBV11-2; CDR3 length: 16; clone size: -; D gene: -; J gene: TRBJ1-5
CDR3 DNA: TGCGCCAGCAGCCAAGATCGTACGAGCTCCTACGAGCAGTACTTC; CDR3 protein: CASSQDRTSSYEQYF; V gene: TRBV4-3; CDR3 length: 15; clone size: many; D gene: -; J gene: TRBJ2-7
CDR3 DNA: TGTGCCAGCAGCTTAGCGGACAGCACAGATACGCAGTATTTT; CDR3 protein: CASSLADSTDTQYF; V gene: TRBV7-3; CDR3 length: 14; clone size: many; D gene: -; J gene: TRBJ2-3
CDR3 DNA: TGTGCCAGCAGCCCGAGGACCCAGTACTTC; CDR3 protein: CASSPRTQYF; V gene: TRBV7-2; CDR3 length: 10; clone size: -; D gene: -; J gene: TRBJ2-5
CDR3 DNA: TGTGCCAGCAGCCTATCACCGGGACTAGCGGTACCCTACGAGCAGTACTTC; CDR3 protein: CASSLSPGLAVPYEQYF; V gene: TRBV7-6; CDR3 length: 17; clone size: many; D gene: TRBD2; J gene: TRBJ2-7
CDR3 DNA: TGTGCCAGTAGGGGAGGGACAGGCGGCGACGAGCAGTACTTC; CDR3 protein: CASRGGTGGDEQYF; V gene: TRBV19; CDR3 length: 14; clone size: -; D gene: -; J gene: TRBJ2-7
CDR3 DNA: TGTGCCAGCAGTTCTGCAGGGAGCCTTGAAGCTTTCTTT; CDR3 protein: CASSSAGSLEAFF; V gene: TRBV27; CDR3 length: 13; clone size: few; D gene: -; J gene: TRBJ1-1
CDR3 DNA: TGCAGCGTTCAGGCCAGCTTCTACAAGCAGTACTTC; CDR3 protein: CSVQASFYKQYF; V gene: TRBV29-1; CDR3 length: 12; clone size: -; D gene: -; J gene: TRBJ2-7
CDR3 DNA: TGTGCCACCAGCAGAGAACAGAGACAGTACGAGCAGTACTTC; CDR3 protein: CATSREQRQYEQYF; V gene: TRBV15; CDR3 length: 14; clone size: -; D gene: -; J gene: TRBJ2-7
CDR3 DNA: TGTGCCAGCAGCGTAGTCAGCTCCTACAATGAGCAGTTCTTC; CDR3 protein: CASSVVSSYNEQFF; V gene: TRBV9; CDR3 length: 14; clone size: many; D gene: -; J gene: TRBJ2-1
CDR3 DNA: TGTGCCAGCAGTGTCGAAGGGGGTCGGACTGAAGCTTTCTTT; CDR3 protein: CASSVEGGRTEAFF; V gene: TRBV2; CDR3 length: 14; clone size: many; D gene: -; J gene: TRBJ1-1
CDR3 DNA: TGCAGCGTTGAAGACGGGACAGGGACCTACGAGCAGTACTTC; CDR3 protein: CSVEDGTGTYEQYF; V gene: TRBV29-1; CDR3 length: 14; clone size: -; D gene: TRBD1; J gene: TRBJ2-7
CDR3 DNA: TGTGCCAGCAGGGGGACAGGGTCTAATTCACCCCTCCACTTT; CDR3 protein: CASRGTGSNSPLHF; V gene: TRBV2; CDR3 length: 14; clone size: -; D gene: TRBD1; J gene: TRBJ1-6
CDR3 DNA: TGCGCCAGCAGCCAAGACCTCGATCAGCCCCAGCATTTT; CDR3 protein: CASSQDLDQPQHF; V gene: TRBV4-1; CDR3 length: 13; clone size: many; D gene: -; J gene: TRBJ1-5
CDR3 DNA: TGTGCCAGCAGCCCCATAGGGAACACTGAAGCTTTCTTT; CDR3 protein: CASSPIGNTEAFF; V gene: TRBV7-9; CDR3 length: 13; clone size: many; D gene: -; J gene: TRBJ1-1
CDR3 DNA: TGTGCCAGCAGTTACAGCAGGGAGATCCAGTCCCAGCATTTT; CDR3 protein: CASSYSREIQSQHF; V gene: TRBV6-6; CDR3 length: 14; clone size: many; D gene: -; J gene: TRBJ1-5
CDR3 DNA: TGTGCCAGCGGACGAGGGGTGCATGGCTACACCTTC; CDR3 protein: CASGRGVHGYTF; V gene: TRBV7-8; CDR3 length: 12; clone size: -; D gene: -; J gene: TRBJ1-2
CDR3 DNA: TGTGCCAGCAGTTACTGGGGGGCAGAGGGCAATCAGCCCCAGCATTTT; CDR3 protein: CASSYWGAEGNQPQHF; V gene: TRBV6-2/TRBV6-3; CDR3 length: 16; clone size: -; D gene: -; J gene: TRBJ1-5
CDR3 DNA: TGTGCCAGTAGTATAGGAGCAGGGAGAATTGAGGGTCAAGAGACCCAGTACTTC; CDR3 protein: CASSIGAGRIEGQETQYF; V gene: TRBV19; CDR3 length: 18; clone size: -; D gene: -; J gene: TRBJ2-5
CDR3 DNA: TGCAGCGTTGTCGGATCGGGGGGCGGGGAGACCCAGCATTTT; CDR3 protein: CSVVGSGGGETQHF; V gene: TRBV29-1; CDR3 length: 14; clone size: -; D gene: -; J gene: TRBJ1-5
CDR3 DNA: TGCAGCGTTGAAGACTGGACTCTAAACATTCAGTACTTC; CDR3 protein: CSVEDWTLNIQYF; V gene: TRBV29-1; CDR3 length: 13; clone size: many; D gene: -; J gene: TRBJ2-4
CDR3 DNA: TGTGCCAGCAGCCAAGTCAGTTTTGACAGAAGAAATCAGCCCCAGCATTTT; CDR3 protein: CASSQVSFDRRNQPQHF; V gene: TRBV4-2; CDR3 length: 17; clone size: many; D gene: -; J gene: TRBJ1-5
CDR3 DNA: TGCGCCAGCAGGGGGAGTTCCTACGAGCGGTACTTC; CDR3 protein: CASRGSSYERYF; V gene: TRBV10-2; CDR3 length: 12; clone size: -; D gene: -; J gene: TRBJ2-7
CDR3 DNA: TGTGCCAGCAGCCCCCGTAGTACAGATACGCGGTATTTT; CDR3 protein: CASSPRSTDTRYF; V gene: TRBV3-1; CDR3 length: 13; clone size: -; D gene: -; J gene: TRBJ2-3
CDR3 DNA: TGTGCCAGCAGCTCTTTCCCCTCTCAACCGGGACAGAGCTATGGCTACACCTTC; CDR3 protein: CASSSFPSQPGQSYGYTF; V gene: TRBV9; CDR3 length: 18; clone size: many; D gene: TRBD1; J gene: TRBJ1-2
CDR3 DNA: TGTGCCATCAGTGACCCCTCCCCTAGCGGGGACGAGCAGTACTTC; CDR3 protein: CAISDPSPSGDEQYF; V gene: TRBV10-3; CDR3 length: 15; clone size: many; D gene: TRBD2; J gene: TRBJ2-7